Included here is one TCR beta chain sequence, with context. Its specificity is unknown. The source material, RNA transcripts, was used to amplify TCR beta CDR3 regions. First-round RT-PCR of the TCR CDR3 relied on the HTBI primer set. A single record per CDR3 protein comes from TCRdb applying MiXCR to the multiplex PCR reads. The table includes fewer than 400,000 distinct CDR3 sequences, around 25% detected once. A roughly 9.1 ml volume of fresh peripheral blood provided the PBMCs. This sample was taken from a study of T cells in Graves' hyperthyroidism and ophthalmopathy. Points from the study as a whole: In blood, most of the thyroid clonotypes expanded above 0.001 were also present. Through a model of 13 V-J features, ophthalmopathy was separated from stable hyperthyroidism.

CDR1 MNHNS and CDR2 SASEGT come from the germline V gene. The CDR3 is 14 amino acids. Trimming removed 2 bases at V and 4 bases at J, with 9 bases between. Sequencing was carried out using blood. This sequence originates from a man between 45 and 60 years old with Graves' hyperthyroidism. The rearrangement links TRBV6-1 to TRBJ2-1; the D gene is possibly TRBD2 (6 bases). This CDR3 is CASSESGLYNEQFF. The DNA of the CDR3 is TGTGCCAGCAGTGAAAGCGGGCTATACAATGAGCAGTTCTTC.